This passage covers 32 T cell receptor beta chains from one sample sequenced in a study of blood T cell repertoires in COVID-19. Assay: immunoSEQ multiplex PCR; the TCRdb copy retains only in-frame clones and omits some. The sample includes some 89,000 clones, 65% to 85% of them seen just once. The material sequenced was peripheral blood. The origin of the receptors is a man aged 60 to 69 with acute or convalescent COVID-19.

As concerns this clone: Its ends do not fully match the called genes, so a read error is possible. The rearrangement joins TRBV18 to TRBJ1-6; maybe TRBD1 (6 bases). Germline V gene data show CDR1 as KGHSH and CDR2 as LQKENI. CDR3 size: 15 residues. This CDR3 reads CASSPKQGDNSPLHF. In DNA form, the CDR3 reads TGTGCCAGTTCACCCAAACAGGGTGACAATTCACCCCTCCACTTT.

The genes are TRBV19 and TRBJ1-2; D perhaps matches TRBD1 (6 bases). Looked up from germline, CDR1 is LNHDA and CDR2 is SQIVND (reference sequence). V was clipped by 3 bases and J by 3 bases, with 8 bases between them. The CDR3 extends over 13 amino acids. Here the CDR3 DNA reads TGTGCCAGTAGTATCAGGGGCGACTATGGCTACACCTTC. Amino acids: CASSIRGDYGYTF.

The chain joins TRBV28 to TRBJ1-2; TRBD1 aligns across 8 bases. The V gene end was trimmed by 6 bases and the J gene end by 4 bases; junction bases not matched to a gene: 4. Germline V gene sequence: CDR1 MDHEN, CDR2 SYDVKM. The CDR3 is 13 residues long. This CDR3 is CASRGQGSYGYTF. As DNA, the CDR3 is TGTGCCAGCAGAGGACAGGGAAGCTATGGCTACACCTTC.

This clone was seen only a few times. The chain employs TRBV5-1 and TRBJ2-5; a possible D gene is TRBD1 (6 bases). Germline-derived CDR1 and CDR2 are SGHRS and YFSETQ. CDR3 length equals 12 residues. The V end lost 4 bases, the J end lost 5 bases, and 9 bases lay between the germline ends. The CDR3 region has the DNA TGCGCCAGCAGCCCCCAGGGGGAGACCCAGTACTTC. It is translated as CASSPQGETQYF.

The chain uses TRBV15 and TRBJ2-2, with D perhaps TRBD1 (7 bases). Germline CDR1 and CDR2: LNHNV and YYDKDF (reference sequence). This CDR3 is built from 15 residues. With 0 bases removed from V and 5 bases from J, the gap between germline ends came to 10 bases. CDR3 in amino acids: CATSRDRGVTGELFF. CDR3 DNA: TGTGCCACCAGCAGAGACAGGGGGGTGACCGGGGAGCTGTTTTTT.

The chain combines TRBV3-1 (or the pseudogene TRBV3-2) with TRBJ2-7; 10 bases fit TRBD2. J was trimmed by 5 bases and V by 6 bases; bases with no gene match: 4. CDR3 size: 13 residues. CDR1 and CDR2 from the germline V gene are LGHDT and YNNKEL (reference sequence). CDR3 protein: CASSRTSGDEQYF. The CDR3 DNA reads TGTGCCAGCAGTAGGACTAGCGGCGACGAGCAGTACTTC.

In its sample, this clone was seen a few times. The chain couples TRBV9 to TRBJ1-1; D is unresolved. Trimming removed 4 bases from V and 1 base from J, with 14 bases in between. Germline V gene data show CDR1 as SGDLS and CDR2 as YYNGEE. The CDR3 is 15 amino acids. The DNA of the CDR3 is TGTGCCAGCAGCACCCTGGGCCCCGCGAACACTGAAGCTTTCTTT. It codes for CASSTLGPANTEAFF.

V usage is TRBV15 and J usage is TRBJ2-2; TRBD1 aligns across 9 bases. The CDR3 runs 18 residues. V gave up 2 bases and J gave up 4 bases; unmatched junction bases: 11. Germline V gene sequence: CDR1 LNHNV, CDR2 YYDKDF (reference sequence). This CDR3 is CATSRRLTGGMGTGELFF. CDR3 nucleotide sequence: TGTGCCACCAGCAGACGCCTGACAGGGGGTATGGGCACCGGGGAGCTGTTTTTT.

The CDR3 bases are TGCGCCAGCACCTACCCCGCGGGAGATACCGGGGAGCTGTTTTTT. Residues: CASTYPAGDTGELFF. This rearrangement joins TRBV10-1 to TRBJ2-2, with TRBD2 matching 7 bases. The germline CDR1 and CDR2 sequences are WNHNN and SYGVQD (reference sequence). The CDR3 covers 15 residues. V shed 7 bases, J shed 5 bases, and the junction held 10 bases outside the gene matches.

This chain connects TRBV4-3 to TRBJ2-7, with TRBD2 matching 13 bases. The V gene end was trimmed by 4 bases and the J gene end by 3 bases; junction bases not matched to a gene: 3. The CDR3 runs 15 residues. Germline CDR1 and CDR2: LGHNA and YSLEER. The CDR3 here is CASSRGTSGNYEQYF. The CDR3, as DNA: TGCGCCAGCAGCCGCGGGACTAGCGGGAACTACGAGCAGTACTTC.

The chain uses TRBV7-2 and TRBJ2-7; TRBD1 matches at 12 bases. CDR1 and CDR2 (germline): SGHTA, FQGNSA. With V trimmed by 1 base and J by 5 bases, 6 bases remained unmatched. The CDR3 is 16 residues long. Here the CDR3 reads CASSLVSGQGANEQYF. The CDR3 DNA sequence: TGTGCCAGCAGCTTAGTATCGGGACAGGGGGCGAACGAGCAGTACTTC.

The chain couples TRBV28 to TRBJ1-4; the match to TRBD1 covers 9 bases. With V trimmed by 1 base and J by 7 bases, 13 bases remained unmatched. The V gene's germline CDR1 is MDHEN and CDR2 SYDVKM. This CDR3 spans 18 amino acids. The CDR3 DNA is TGTGCCAGCAGTTTATATCTTAGGGGGACAGGGCGGAGTGAAAAACTGTTTTTT. This sequence encodes CASSLYLRGTGRSEKLFF.

The V gene is TRBV5-1, the J gene TRBJ2-5; TRBD2 agrees at 10 bases. Germline values: CDR1 SGHRS, CDR2 YFSETQ. The CDR3 spans 15 residues. The J segment lost 5 bases and the V segment lost 7 bases, leaving 11 bases of the junction unmatched. CDR3 bases: TGCGCCAGCCATCGGACTAGCGGCGTTGGGGAGACCCAGTACTTC. Its protein product is CASHRTSGVGETQYF.

V usage is TRBV3-1 (or the pseudogene TRBV3-2) and J usage is TRBJ1-1, with a possible D match to TRBD1 (5 bases). CDR1 and CDR2 (germline): LGHDT, YNNKEL (reference sequence). CDR3 length equals 14 residues. V was trimmed by 4 bases and J by 5 bases, leaving 14 bases between them. This CDR3 is CASSRQTATTEAFF. CDR3 DNA: TGTGCCAGCAGCCGGCAGACAGCAACTACTGAAGCTTTCTTT.

This clone turned up a few times. The chain links TRBV27 to TRBJ2-7; TRBD1 aligns across 9 bases. The germline gives CDR1 MNHEY, CDR2 SMNVEV (reference sequence). This CDR3 has 15 residues. The junction had 8 bases not matched to a gene; V was cut back by 5 bases and J by 3 bases. The CDR3 sequence is CASSPGSDRGYEQYF. The CDR3 DNA sequence: TGTGCCAGCAGTCCCGGATCGGACAGGGGCTACGAGCAGTACTTC.

The chain employs TRBV18 and TRBJ2-5; D not certain. This CDR3 is 14 amino acids long. Germline-derived CDR1 and CDR2 are KGHSH and LQKENI. The V end lost 1 base, the J end lost 5 bases, and 11 bases lay between the germline ends. In DNA, the CDR3 is TGTGCCAGCTCACCACTCGACTCCACGGAGACCCAGTACTTC. It is translated as CASSPLDSTETQYF.

This chain uses TRBV24-1 with TRBJ2-3; 7 bases agree with TRBD1. With V trimmed by 0 bases and J by 4 bases, 12 bases remained unmatched. Germline CDR1 is KGHDR and CDR2 is SFDVKD. The length of the CDR3 is 18 residues. This CDR3 is CATSDLHRGSDRADTQYF. For the CDR3, the DNA is TGTGCCACCAGTGATTTGCACAGGGGATCGGACCGCGCAGATACGCAGTATTTT.

The V call is TRBV10-3, the J call TRBJ2-5; D gene ambiguous. The V end lost 9 bases, the J end lost 1 base, and 9 bases lay between the germline ends. The CDR3 extends over 12 amino acids. The germline gives CDR1 ENHRY, CDR2 SYGVKD. CDR3 protein: CAISPVQETQYF. The CDR3 DNA reads as TGTGCCATATCCCCGGTCCAAGAGACCCAGTACTTC.

J is TRBJ2-5 and V is TRBV28; TRBD1 aligns across 8 bases. The V and J ends lost 3 bases and 5 bases, in that order; junction bases with no gene match: 5. The CDR3 is made up of 14 amino acids. Looked up from germline, CDR1 is MDHEN and CDR2 is SYDVKM. The DNA for the CDR3 is TGTGCCAGCAGTTTGGTCCACAGGGGGGAGACCCAGTACTTC. It yields the protein CASSLVHRGETQYF.

This chain connects TRBV7-2 to TRBJ2-4, with 9 bases aligning to TRBD1. Germline CDR1 reads SGHTA; CDR2 reads FQGNSA. V shed 8 bases and J 14 bases; nucleotides not matched to a gene: 7. The CDR3 is made up of 11 amino acids. For the CDR3, the DNA is TGTGCCAGCGGACCGGACAGGGGAGAGTACTTC. Encoded protein: CASGPDRGEYF.

This clone was found once. The chain joins TRBV5-6 to TRBJ1-2; 11 nucleotides match TRBD1. Losses at the gene ends were 3 bases for V and 4 bases for J; bases not matched to a gene: 2. CDR3 length: 14 residues. CDR1 SGHDT and CDR2 YYEEEE come from the germline V gene. This CDR3 is CASSSGTGGYGYTF. The CDR3 coding sequence is TGTGCCAGCAGCTCCGGGACAGGGGGCTATGGCTACACCTTC.

The chain couples TRBV4-1 to TRBJ2-7; 9 bases align to TRBD1. The V gene end was trimmed by 1 base and the J gene end by 2 bases; junction bases not matched to a gene: 3. CDR3 length: 15 residues. CDR1 is MGHRA and CDR2 is YSYEKL in the germline V gene. The CDR3 region is CASSQGRTGAYEQYF. The CDR3, as DNA: TGCGCCAGCAGCCAAGGCAGGACAGGGGCCTACGAGCAGTACTTC.

CDR3 protein: CASSENRGSGASGSKYEQYF. Here the CDR3 DNA reads TGTGCCAGCAGTGAAAATCGTGGGAGCGGGGCTAGCGGGAGTAAGTACGAGCAGTACTTC. The gene calls are TRBV2 and TRBJ2-7; 10 bases are a match to TRBD2. The CDR3 has 20 amino acids. With 2 bases clipped from V and 4 bases from J, the junction kept 20 bases outside the gene matches. Germline-derived CDR1 and CDR2 are SNHLY and FYNNEI.

The DNA of the CDR3 is TGCGCCAGCAGTGACTCCGGGACAGGGGAGGTCTCAGATACGCAGTATTTT. This sequence encodes CASSDSGTGEVSDTQYF. The chain uses TRBV10-2 and TRBJ2-3; 10 bases are shared with TRBD1. From germline, CDR1 is WSHSY and CDR2 SAAADI. The J segment lost 4 bases and the V segment lost 3 bases, leaving 10 bases of the junction unmatched. The CDR3 covers 17 residues.

This clone was counted a few times. The chain employs TRBV9 and TRBJ2-3; 7 bases are a match to TRBD1. The CDR3 spans 14 residues. The V gene's germline CDR1 is SGDLS and CDR2 YYNGEE. The junction had 7 bases not matched to a gene; V was cut back by 7 bases and J by 2 bases. As DNA, the CDR3 is TGTGCCAGCCGTGGGGACAGAATCACAGATACGCAGTATTTT. It specifies CASRGDRITDTQYF.

This clone showed up just a few times. The V and J genes are TRBV19 and TRBJ1-2, with D tentatively TRBD1 (6 bases). V was pared by 1 base and J by 0 bases, with 9 bases between. The CDR3 runs to 15 residues. Germline V CDR1 and CDR2: LNHDA, SQIVND (reference sequence). CDR3 amino acids: CASSIATGSNYGYTF. Here the CDR3 DNA reads TGTGCCAGTAGTATAGCGACAGGCTCTAACTATGGCTACACCTTC.

J is TRBJ2-1 and V is TRBV7-9, with D possibly matching TRBD2 (5 bases). Germline lookup yields CDR1 SEHNR and CDR2 FQNEAQ (reference sequence). Trimming shortened V by 0 bases and J by 6 bases, and 15 bases separated the two germline ends. There are 16 residues in the CDR3. CDR3 loop: CASSLAWDSVVNEQFF. The CDR3 coding sequence is TGTGCCAGCAGCTTAGCGTGGGATAGCGTGGTCAATGAGCAGTTCTTC.

The rearrangement joins TRBV4-1 to TRBJ2-7, with 13 bases that match TRBD2. In germline, CDR1 is MGHRA, CDR2 YSYEKL. V lost 4 bases, J lost 2 bases, and 5 bases stayed unmatched. The CDR3 has 16 amino acids. The CDR3 DNA reads TGCGCCAGCAGCCCTGGACTAGCGGGGGTTACCTACGAGCAGTACTTC. Translated, it gives CASSPGLAGVTYEQYF.

V and J are TRBV3-1 (or the pseudogene TRBV3-2) and TRBJ2-7, with D perhaps TRBD1 (5 bases). V lost 8 bases, J lost 0 bases, and 8 bases lay in between. The CDR3 has 12 residues. The V gene's germline CDR1 is LGHDT and CDR2 YNNKEL (reference sequence). CDR3 amino acids: CASEGHSYEQYF. For the CDR3, the DNA is TGTGCCAGCGAAGGACACTCCTACGAGCAGTACTTC.

This chain connects TRBV4-3 to TRBJ1-5; tentatively, D is TRBD1 (5 bases). The CDR3 runs to 15 residues. Trimming took 1 base from V and 6 from J, leaving 13 bases between them. Germline V gene sequence: CDR1 LGHNA, CDR2 YSLEER. The CDR3 DNA sequence: TGCGCCAGCAGCCAAGTGGTAGGGGTGCGTCAGCCCCAGCATTTT. Encoded protein: CASSQVVGVRQPQHF.

This chain connects TRBV6-6 to TRBJ2-1; 10 bases agree with TRBD2. The CDR3 covers 14 residues. The germline CDR1 and CDR2 sequences are MNHNY and SVGAGI (reference sequence). Trimming removed 2 bases from V and 8 bases from J; junction bases left unmatched: 3. CDR3 coding DNA: TGTGCCAGCAGTTACGAGCGGGGGGGATATGAGCAGTTCTTC. As protein: CASSYERGGYEQFF.

The V gene is TRBV18, the J gene TRBJ1-1; perhaps TRBD1 as D (6 bases). CDR3 length equals 14 residues. Looked up from germline, CDR1 is KGHSH and CDR2 is LQKENI. The V end lost 4 bases, the J end lost 3 bases, and 12 bases lay between the germline ends. In nucleotides, the CDR3 is TGTGCCAGCTCACTTACGGACAGTTACACTGAAGCTTTCTTT. Protein sequence: CASSLTDSYTEAFF.